Shown below are 30 T cell receptor beta chains from a single sample sequenced in a study of cytomegalovirus exposure and HLA in healthy donors. Assay used: immunoSEQ multiplex PCR; TCRdb lists only in-frame clones, some missing. The table lists some 72,000 clones, approximately 95% of them singletons, with 1.6% in the top ten. The source material was PBMCs. These TCRs come from a man aged 18 to 29 in good health and CMV-seropositive.

On this clone itself: The sample has other DNA sequences that encode this CDR3 too. V gene TRBV19 combines with J gene TRBJ1-1, with 7 nucleotides matching TRBD1. CDR1 is LNHDA and CDR2 is SQIVND in the germline V gene (reference sequence). The CDR3 length is 13 residues. The ends lost 6 bases at V and 1 base at J; junction bases unmatched: 2. The CDR3 sequence is CASRNRGNTEAFF. The CDR3 DNA reads as TGTGCCAGTAGAAACAGGGGGAACACTGAAGCTTTCTTT.

This clone was seen more than once but under ten times. This chain connects TRBV6-1 to TRBJ2-3; D possibly corresponds to TRBD1 (6 bases). The V end was cut by 3 bases, the J end by 2 bases, with 9 bases between. The length of the CDR3 is 14 residues. Germline V CDR1 and CDR2: MNHNS, SASEGT. The CDR3 DNA follows: TGTGCCAGCAGTGAGGGGGCTTTCACAGATACGCAGTATTTT. Protein: CASSEGAFTDTQYF.

V is TRBV5-1 and J is TRBJ2-5, with a tentative D call TRBD2 (5 bases). Per the germline V gene, CDR1 is SGHRS and CDR2 is YFSETQ. The V end lost 3 bases, the J end lost 1 base, and 10 bases lay between the germline ends. This CDR3 is built from 14 residues. DNA of the CDR3: TGCGCCAGCAGCTCGGGAAGGCGCCAAGAGACCCAGTACTTC. Translating gives CASSSGRRQETQYF. Drawing the rest from reference TRBV5-1 and TRBJ2-5, the complete variable domain is KAGVTQTPRYLIKTRGQQVTLSCSPISGHRSVSWYQQTPGQGLQFLFEYFSETQRNKGNFPGRFSGRQFSNSRSEMNVSTLELGDSALYLCASSSGRRQETQYFGPGTRLLVL.

This clone was seen only once. V and J are TRBV6-5 and TRBJ2-5; D possibly corresponds to TRBD2 (5 bases). Germline V gene sequence: CDR1 MNHEY, CDR2 SVGAGI. The CDR3 is 16 amino acids. Trimming took off 0 bases at V and 2 bases at J, with 13 bases between the two ends. In DNA form, the CDR3 reads TGTGCCAGCAGTTACTCGGAGGATTTCGCTCAAGAGACCCAGTACTTC. Encoded protein: CASSYSEDFAQETQYF.

The chain employs TRBV5-5 and TRBJ2-1; 8 bases are shared with TRBD1. This CDR3 comprises 14 residues. V trimming: 4 bases; J trimming: 6 bases; junction bases outside the gene matches: 6. Germline V gene sequence: CDR1 SGHKS, CDR2 YYEKEE (reference sequence). CDR3: CASSEQTGGNEQFF. Written as DNA, the CDR3 is TGTGCCAGCAGCGAACAAACAGGGGGCAATGAGCAGTTCTTC.

The chain has TRBV6-1 and TRBJ2-3; 7 nucleotides agree with TRBD1. Losses at the gene ends were 4 bases for V and 1 base for J; bases not matched to a gene: 2. CDR3 length: 14 residues. CDR1 is MNHNS, CDR2 SASEGT, per germline. The CDR3 bases are TGTGCCAGCAGTGTCGGACAGGGCACAGATACGCAGTATTTT. Its translation is CASSVGQGTDTQYF.

The J gene is TRBJ2-1, the V gene TRBV15; perhaps TRBD1 as D (6 bases). Between the trimmed V and J ends, which lost 0 bases and 8 bases, there was a span of 14 bases. This CDR3 is 15 amino acids long. CDR1 and CDR2 from the germline V gene are LNHNV and YYDKDF (reference sequence). CDR3 nucleotides: TGTGCCACCAGCAGAGATGTGCAGGGGAGATATGAGCAGTTCTTC. It encodes CATSRDVQGRYEQFF.

This sequence joins TRBV15 and TRBJ1-2; 9 nucleotides align to TRBD1. The CDR3 is 15 residues long. Germline V gene sequence: CDR1 LNHNV, CDR2 YYDKDF (reference sequence). V was clipped by 3 bases and J by 8 bases; unmatched bases: 10. CDR3 DNA sequence: TGTGCCACCAGCAGGAGTTCGGACAGGGGAGCGGGCTACACCTTC. Its protein is CATSRSSDRGAGYTF.

V and J are TRBV7-9 and TRBJ1-1; 8 nucleotides match TRBD1. Germline V lookup: CDR1 SEHNR, CDR2 FQNEAQ (reference sequence). V gave up 9 bases and J gave up 6 bases; unmatched junction bases: 12. CDR3 length: 14 residues. The CDR3 region has the DNA TGTGCCAGGAACGGGGCAGGGGGCAACCCTGAAGCTTTCTTT. Its protein product is CARNGAGGNPEAFF.

This chain uses TRBV2 with TRBJ2-4; TRBD1 is a possible D gene (6 bases). CDR3 size: 14 residues. V shed 3 bases and J shed 6 bases, with 12 bases lying between them. CDR1 and CDR2 (germline): SNHLY, FYNNEI. CDR3 coding DNA: TGTGCCAGCAGTGATAGGACAGACTTAAACATTCAGTACTTC. It translates to CASSDRTDLNIQYF.

The V gene is TRBV27, the J gene TRBJ2-2; D is uncertain. The length of the CDR3 is 11 residues. V gave up 6 bases and J gave up 6 bases, with 5 bases separating them. Germline V lookup: CDR1 MNHEY, CDR2 SMNVEV (reference sequence). DNA for the CDR3: TGTGCCAGCAGGCTATCCGGGGAGCTGTTTTTT. Translation gives CASRLSGELFF.

This chain joins TRBV4-1 and TRBJ2-7; 7 nucleotides agree with TRBD2. There are 16 residues in the CDR3. Germline-derived CDR1 and CDR2 are MGHRA and YSYEKL. The V segment lost 0 bases and the J segment 2 bases; nucleotides outside the gene matches: 7. CDR3 residues: CASSQDLSGTAYEQYF. The CDR3 DNA reads TGCGCCAGCAGCCAAGATTTAAGCGGGACTGCCTACGAGCAGTACTTC.

This clone was seen once. This chain links TRBV4-1 with TRBJ2-1, with D possibly TRBD1 on 6 matching bases. The CDR3 loop spans 12 amino acids. Germline CDR1 is MGHRA and CDR2 is YSYEKL. The V gene lost 1 base and the J gene lost 10 bases, with 8 bases spanning the gap. This CDR3 is CASSQGTGEQFF. CDR3 DNA: TGCGCCAGCAGCCAAGGAACAGGGGAGCAGTTCTTC.

The V call is TRBV30, the J call TRBJ2-3; 11 bases fit TRBD1. Germline-derived CDR1 and CDR2 are GTSNPN and SVGIG (reference sequence). The V gene end was trimmed by 5 bases and the J gene end by 5 bases; junction bases not matched to a gene: 3. The CDR3 consists of 13 residues. CDR3 DNA: TGTGCCTGGGGACAGGGGGCCGTAGATACGCAGTATTTT. Translating gives CAWGQGAVDTQYF.

The rearrangement uses TRBV5-1 and TRBJ2-7; 7 bases are shared with TRBD2. The germline CDR1 and CDR2 sequences are SGHRS and YFSETQ. The ends lost 5 bases at V and 3 bases at J; junction bases unmatched: 5. The CDR3 extends over 13 amino acids. CDR3: CASSFIAGYEQYF. The DNA of the CDR3 is TGCGCCAGCAGTTTTATAGCGGGCTACGAGCAGTACTTC.

The chain employs TRBV5-8 and TRBJ2-4, with 9 bases fitting TRBD1. J gave up 6 bases and V 0 bases, and 1 base lay outside the gene matches. The CDR3 has 14 residues. Germline-derived CDR1 and CDR2 are SGHTS and YDEGEE. CDR3 sequence reads: CASSLGTGANIQYF. The DNA for the CDR3 is TGTGCCAGCAGCTTGGGGACAGGGGCAAACATTCAGTACTTC.

CDR3 loop: CASTPAAGELFF. CDR3 in DNA: TGTGCCAGCACCCCCGCGGCCGGGGAGCTGTTTTTT. The V and J genes are TRBV9 and TRBJ2-2; D is undetermined. The CDR3 loop spans 12 amino acids. Trimming took off 6 bases at V and 6 bases at J, with 9 bases between the two ends. CDR1 SGDLS and CDR2 YYNGEE come from the germline V gene.

J is TRBJ1-1 and V is TRBV5-5, with TRBD1 matching over 9 bases. The CDR3 sequence is 16 residues long. Trimming at V came to 4 bases and at J to 0 bases, leaving 7 bases not matched to a gene. Per germline, CDR1 SGHKS and CDR2 YYEKEE (reference sequence). CDR3 nucleotides: TGTGCCAGCAGCCTACGGACAGGGGTTATGAACACTGAAGCTTTCTTT. It specifies CASSLRTGVMNTEAFF. Together with reference TRBV5-5 and TRBJ1-1, the CDR3 gives the full variable domain: DAGVTQSPTHLIKTRGQQVTLRCSPISGHKSVSWYQQVLGQGPQFIFQYYEKEERGRGNFPDRFSARQFPNYSSELNVNALLLGDSALYLCASSLRTGVMNTEAFFGQGTRLTVV.

The rearrangement links TRBV4-1 to TRBJ2-3; 9 positions match TRBD2. CDR1 is MGHRA and CDR2 is YSYEKL in the germline V gene. V gave up 4 bases and J gave up 2 bases; unmatched junction bases: 7. This CDR3 has 16 amino acids. The CDR3 loop reads CASSPLGGRATDTQYF. As DNA, the CDR3 is TGCGCCAGCAGCCCCTTGGGCGGGAGGGCCACAGATACGCAGTATTTT.

V is TRBV6-6 and J is TRBJ2-3; no clear D gene. The V and J ends lost 5 bases and 0 bases respectively, with 3 bases between them. This CDR3 comprises 12 residues. Germline assignment: CDR1 MNHNY and CDR2 SVGAGI (reference sequence). CDR3 DNA sequence: TGTGCCAGCAGTCCAAGCACAGATACGCAGTATTTT. Translated: CASSPSTDTQYF.

The genes are TRBV19 and TRBJ2-5; D is uncertain. Trimming took 9 bases from V and 4 from J, leaving 18 bases between them. Germline assignment: CDR1 LNHDA and CDR2 SQIVND (reference sequence). The CDR3 contains 14 residues. The CDR3 region is CASSSGPSGETQYF. CDR3 sequence (DNA): TGTGCCAGCAGCTCAGGTCCGTCCGGAGAGACCCAGTACTTC.

V and J are TRBV30 and TRBJ2-1, with D possibly TRBD2 on 6 matching bases. Germline V gives CDR1 GTSNPN, CDR2 SVGIG (reference sequence). The CDR3 runs to 14 residues. V lost 1 base, J lost 6 bases, and 13 bases lay in between. CDR3 in amino acids: CAWSAGAGTNEQFF. Here the CDR3 DNA reads TGTGCCTGGAGTGCTGGGGCGGGGACCAATGAGCAGTTCTTC.

This clone was counted once. The gene calls are TRBV19 and TRBJ1-1; 8 bases match TRBD1. The V and J ends lost 3 bases and 7 bases, in that order; junction bases with no gene match: 7. The V gene's germline CDR1 is LNHDA and CDR2 SQIVND (reference sequence). This CDR3 has 14 amino acids. DNA for the CDR3: TGTGCCAGTAGTATCGGTCGACAGGGGAGTGAAGCTTTCTTT. It is translated as CASSIGRQGSEAFF. Looking up the rest from reference TRBV19 and TRBJ1-1 gives the full variable domain: DGGITQSPKYLFRKEGQNVTLSCEQNLNHDAMYWYRQDPGQGLRLIYYSQIVNDFQKGDIAEGYSVSREKKESFPLTVTSAQKNPTAFYLCASSIGRQGSEAFFGQGTRLTVV.

The genes are TRBV6-1 and TRBJ1-4; D not resolved. V was trimmed by 5 bases and J by 5 bases, leaving 12 bases between them. Germline-derived CDR1 and CDR2 are MNHNS and SASEGT. The CDR3 is made up of 14 amino acids. CDR3 residues: CASSRGIQNEKLFF. In nucleotides, the CDR3 is TGTGCCAGCAGTCGCGGGATCCAGAATGAAAAACTGTTTTTT.

The chain couples TRBV6-1 to TRBJ2-3, with TRBD1 identical over 9 bases. The germline V gene encodes CDR1 MNHNS and CDR2 SASEGT. CDR3 length: 14 residues. J lost 6 bases, V lost 4 bases, and 5 bases had no gene match. CDR3 in amino acids: CASSGGTGLDTQYF. Written as DNA, the CDR3 is TGTGCCAGCAGTGGGGGGACAGGGCTGGATACGCAGTATTTT.

V and J are TRBV28 and TRBJ2-3; possibly TRBD1 for D (5 bases). The CDR3 contains 15 residues. CDR1 is MDHEN and CDR2 is SYDVKM in the germline V gene. V was clipped by 0 bases and J by 3 bases, with 10 bases between them. DNA of the CDR3: TGTGCCAGCAGTTTATGGGCAGGGCGGACAGATACGCAGTATTTT. It translates to CASSLWAGRTDTQYF.

This chain joins TRBV6-5 and TRBJ2-7, with unresolved D. This CDR3 contains 14 residues. Germline values: CDR1 MNHEY, CDR2 SVGAGI. The V end was cut by 0 bases, the J end by 0 bases, with 6 bases between. The CDR3 bases are TGTGCCAGCAGTTACTCGACAAGCTCCTACGAGCAGTACTTC. It translates to CASSYSTSSYEQYF.

The count of this clone is one. The chain has TRBV4-1 and TRBJ2-1, with TRBD1 as a possible D gene (5 bases). V gave up 1 base and J gave up 9 bases, with 7 bases separating them. The CDR3 has 12 amino acids. The germline gives CDR1 MGHRA, CDR2 YSYEKL. CDR3 sequence reads: CASSQGRGEQFF. The CDR3 nucleotides are TGCGCCAGCAGCCAAGGAAGGGGTGAGCAGTTCTTC.

J is TRBJ2-6 and V is TRBV7-9; D is uncertain. Between the trimmed V and J ends, which lost 2 bases and 0 bases, there was a span of 5 bases. The germline V gene encodes CDR1 SEHNR and CDR2 FQNEAQ (reference sequence). The CDR3 has 15 amino acids. The chain's CDR3 is CASSLSNSGANVLTF. The CDR3 DNA reads as TGTGCCAGCAGCTTATCCAACTCTGGGGCCAACGTCCTGACTTTC.

The V call is TRBV18, the J call TRBJ1-2; D is perhaps TRBD1 (5 bases). CDR1 is KGHSH, CDR2 LQKENI, per germline. With 2 bases removed from V and 7 bases from J, the gap between germline ends came to 14 bases. The CDR3 extends over 14 amino acids. The CDR3 spells CASSPRAGLSGYTF. The CDR3 DNA sequence: TGTGCCAGCTCACCAAGGGCAGGGCTTTCTGGCTACACCTTC.